This TCR beta chain emerged from a study of shared clonotypes between healthy human individuals. For this clone: Its antigen is currently unknown.

Sequencing used immunoSEQ multiplex PCR; TCRdb keeps in-frame clones, though not all of them. This table holds roughly 1,500,000 clones, approximately 98.5% found once. Study-wide points: Clonotypes shared by all four donors outscored non-shared clonotypes in generation probability. Naive subsets generally had larger estimated richness than memory subsets.

The sequenced sample consisted of naive CD4+ T cells sorted from blood. As to subset: CD45RA+ positively selected. The sequence was collected from a man aged 30 to 45 in good health.

CDR3 loop: CASSTQGDGKLFF. CDR3 nucleotide sequence: TGCGCCAGCAGCACACAGGGGGACGGAAAACTGTTTTTT. The chain combines TRBV5-1 with TRBJ1-4; 8 bases line up with TRBD1. V was clipped by 4 bases and J by 10 bases; unmatched bases: 6. There are 13 residues in the CDR3. The germline V gene has CDR1 SGHRS and CDR2 YFSETQ.